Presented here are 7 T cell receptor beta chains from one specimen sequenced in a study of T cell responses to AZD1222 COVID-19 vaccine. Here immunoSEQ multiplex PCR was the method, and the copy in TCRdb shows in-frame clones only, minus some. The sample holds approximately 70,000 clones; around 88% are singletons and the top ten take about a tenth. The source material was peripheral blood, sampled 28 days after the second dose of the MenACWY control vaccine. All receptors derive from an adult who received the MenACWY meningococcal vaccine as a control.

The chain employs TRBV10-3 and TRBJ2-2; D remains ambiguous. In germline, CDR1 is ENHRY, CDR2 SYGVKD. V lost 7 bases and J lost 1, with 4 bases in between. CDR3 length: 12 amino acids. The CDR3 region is CAIKENTGELFF. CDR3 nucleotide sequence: TGTGCCATCAAGGAGAACACCGGGGAGCTGTTTTTT.

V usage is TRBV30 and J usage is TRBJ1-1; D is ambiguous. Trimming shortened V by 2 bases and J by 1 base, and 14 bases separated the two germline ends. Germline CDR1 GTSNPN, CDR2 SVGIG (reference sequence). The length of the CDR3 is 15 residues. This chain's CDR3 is CAWSWRACGNTEAFF. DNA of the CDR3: TGTGCCTGGAGTTGGAGGGCCTGCGGGAACACTGAAGCTTTCTTT.

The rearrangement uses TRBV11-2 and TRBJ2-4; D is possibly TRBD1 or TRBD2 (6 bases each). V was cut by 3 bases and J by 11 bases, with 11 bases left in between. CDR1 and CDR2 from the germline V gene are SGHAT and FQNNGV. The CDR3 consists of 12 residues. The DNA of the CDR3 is TGTGCCAGCAGCTTGGACGGGGGCCTTCAGTACTTC. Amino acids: CASSLDGGLQYF.

The CDR3 DNA sequence: TGTGCCAGCAGCTTATCTAGCGGGGGGGCCTACAATGAGCAGTTCTTC. Amino acids: CASSLSSGGAYNEQFF. The genes are TRBV5-4 and TRBJ2-1, with 12 bases that match TRBD2. V was clipped by 2 bases and J by 2 bases; unmatched bases: 2. The germline CDR1 and CDR2 sequences are SGHNT and YYREEE (reference sequence). The CDR3 length is 16 residues. Combining the CDR3 with reference TRBV5-4 and TRBJ2-1 gives the whole variable domain ETGVTQSPTHLIKTRGQQVTLRCSSQSGHNTVSWYQQALGQGPQFIFQYYREEENGRGNFPPRFSGLQFPNYSSELNVNALELDDSALYLCASSLSSGGAYNEQFFGPGTRLTVL.

The CDR3 DNA reads as TGTGCCAGCAGTGAAGCTGGGGAGGGGCTCCTCCACTTT. Translated: CASSEAGEGLLHF. The chain links TRBV6-1 to TRBJ1-6; possible D gene TRBD1, 5 bases. V dropped 0 bases and J dropped 15 bases, with 12 bases sitting between them. This CDR3 region has 13 residues. Germline values: CDR1 MNHNS, CDR2 SASEGT.

CDR3 amino acids: CASSSTEREGGENEQFF. DNA for the CDR3: TGTGCCAGCAGTTCCACCGAACGCGAAGGGGGGGAGAATGAGCAGTTCTTC. The chain links TRBV28 to TRBJ2-1; tentatively, D is TRBD2 (7 bases). The CDR3 loop spans 17 amino acids. Germline V gives CDR1 MDHEN, CDR2 SYDVKM. V was clipped by 4 bases and J by 7 bases, with 23 bases between them.

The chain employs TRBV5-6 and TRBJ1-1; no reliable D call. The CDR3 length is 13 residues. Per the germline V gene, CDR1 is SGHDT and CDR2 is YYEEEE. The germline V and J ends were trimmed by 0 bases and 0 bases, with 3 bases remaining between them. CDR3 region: CASSLVVNTEAFF. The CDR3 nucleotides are TGTGCCAGCAGCTTGGTAGTGAACACTGAAGCTTTCTTT.